The T cell receptor beta chain under discussion was sequenced for a study of PD-L1 blockade in urothelial cancer (dated by TCRdb to the late 2010s). Background on the whole study: Therapy was started around 2014 for all patients, and atezolizumab 1,200 mg was administered intravenously every 3 weeks. About nine tenths of the roughly 29 patients were males with bladder-origin urothelial cancer, and about 65% of the roughly 30 reported a prior smoking history. TCR sequencing covered pretreatment tumor samples and matched, serially collected peripheral blood taken before and after atezolizumab treatment. In the same patients, whole exome sequencing and RNA sequencing of pretreatment tumors were performed in addition to TCR sequencing. Blood samples were analyzed at two time points: 3 weeks after treatment start (second dose) and 6 weeks after treatment start. Patients had an ECOG performance status of 0 or 1 and had received between 0 and 3 prior chemotherapy regimens. Over 28 patients had pretreatment blood TCR-seq, some 24 had at least one posttreatment blood collection, and some 24 had tumor TCR-seq. An exploratory multi-omic analysis was conducted of the somatic, immune and clinical correlates of response to PD-L1 blockade with atezolizumab in urothelial cancer. Durable clinical benefit was defined as a progression-free survival longer than 6 months, and TCR features were additionally tested against progression-free survival and overall survival. A median of about 150,000 T cells and tens of thousands of unique TCRs was obtained from blood samples, and a median clonality of 0.080 was observed. Several patients achieved durable clinical benefit and some 21 did not. Overall study outcomes, separate from this receptor: Greater expansion of tumor-associated TCR clones in peripheral blood 3 weeks after the start of treatment was observed in patients with durable benefit (n ≈ 24, p = 0.022). A pretreatment peripheral blood TCR clonality below the median was linked to improved progression-free and overall survival. Because the sample size was small (n ≈ 30) and many exploratory analyses were performed, the results are intended to be hypothesis-generating.

Read against the paper, the sample's time point label means: peripheral blood 6 weeks after treatment start. A total of roughly 30 patients with locally advanced or metastatic urothelial carcinoma, treated at Memorial Sloan Kettering on a trial protocol, made up the cohort. Peripheral blood mononuclear cells were collected from each patient pretreatment and during treatment, giving between 1 and 8 total time points per patient. The Qiagen DNeasy Blood extraction kit was used to purify genomic DNA from total PBMCs and tumor samples. PBMCs were collected pretreatment and during treatment, and were isolated and stored as previously described. Each PCR received spiked-in synthetic TCR analog templates so that absolute template abundance could be estimated from read counts. Using the immunoSEQ assay, TCRbeta CDR3 regions were amplified from genomic DNA with bias-controlled V and J gene primers. Rearranged TCRbeta segments were sequenced at approximately 20X coverage. The study's processing was this. Sequencing errors were corrected by clustering and CDR3s were annotated against IMGT to assign V, D and J genes. Only productive TCRbeta rearrangements were used in downstream analyses, excluding out-of-frame or stop-codon sequences. Clonality was computed as one minus Shannon entropy normalized by the log of the number of unique productive sequences. Clones differing between time points or between blood and tumor were identified using Fisher's exact test with Benjamini-Hochberg correction, with an adjusted p below 0.01 applied as the threshold. TCRdb mirrors the immuneACCESS table, restricted to in-frame sequences. Some clones are absent from its copies; in checked studies, under half trace to an unresolved V gene, and the reason for the others is unknown. V and J calls and clone size are given by that table; D and trimming were obtained from the DNA. This sample lists fewer than 90,000 clones; less than 95% were detected once. 0.87% of the sample is taken by the ten largest.

V and J lose 2 bases and 1 base, and a span of 9 bases separates them. The CDR3, cysteine through phenylalanine, is 15 amino acids long. Only CDR3 DNA remains: 45 bases, in frame from the first base. The germline V gene (reference sequence) gives CDR1 as SGHKS and CDR2 as YYEKEE. As for this clone: What this receptor recognizes is not known. Base qualities are missing; no much larger clone stands one base away.

This receptor was taken from a woman older than 75 with urothelial cancer. The starting material was PBMCs, obtained around atezolizumab (anti-PD-L1) treatment. The chain is assembled from TRBV5-5 and TRBJ2-2; the D segment cannot be called with confidence. The CDR3 here reads CASSLEVGNTGELFF. The DNA sequence follows: TGTGCCAGCAGCTTAGAGGTGGGGAACACCGGGGAGCTGTTTTTT.